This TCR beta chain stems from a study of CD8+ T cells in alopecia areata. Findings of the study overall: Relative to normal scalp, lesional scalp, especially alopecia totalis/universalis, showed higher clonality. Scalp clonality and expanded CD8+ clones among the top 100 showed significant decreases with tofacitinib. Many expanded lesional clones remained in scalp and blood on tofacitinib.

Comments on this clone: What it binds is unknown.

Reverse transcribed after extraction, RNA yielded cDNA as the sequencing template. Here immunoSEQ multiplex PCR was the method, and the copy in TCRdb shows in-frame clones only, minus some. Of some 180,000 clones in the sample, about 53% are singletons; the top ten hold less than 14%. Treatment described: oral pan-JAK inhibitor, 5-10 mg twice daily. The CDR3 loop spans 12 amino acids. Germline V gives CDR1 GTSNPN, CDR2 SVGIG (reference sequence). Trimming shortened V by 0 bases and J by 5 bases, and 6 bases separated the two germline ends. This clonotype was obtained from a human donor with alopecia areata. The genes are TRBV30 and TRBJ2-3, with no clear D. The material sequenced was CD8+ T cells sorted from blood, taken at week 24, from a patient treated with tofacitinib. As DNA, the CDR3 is TGTGCCTGGAGTGTCAGTGGAGATACGCAGTATTTT. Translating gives CAWSVSGDTQYF.